Below, one TCR beta chain is given with its context. The junction differs from germline at one of its ends, possibly a read error. The sequenced fragment ends 3 residues before the CDR3 boundary, so the rest is inferred from the germline J gene. The identical CDR3 is also encoded by other nucleotide sequences in the sample. Germline values: CDR1 GTSNPN, CDR2 SVGIG (reference sequence). This CDR3 is built from 15 residues. The data were obtained in a study of T cells in women clearing cervical HPV infection. This table comes from immunoSEQ multiplex PCR, and its TCRdb copy is limited to in-frame clones, with some not included. This table holds fewer than 30,000 clones.

This receptor was taken from a woman between 18 and 75 years old with a cervical HPV16 infection that either progressed to CIN3+ or cleared (not recorded which). The genes are TRBV30 and TRBJ1-3; D may be TRBD1 (5 bases). The sequenced sample was blood buffy coat. The CDR3 bases that were read are TGTGCCTGGAGTGTAGTAACGGGGACTGGAAACACG. This encodes CAWSVVTGTGNT. The full CDR3 is CAWSVVTGTGNTIYF.